These 29 T cell receptor beta chains were all obtained from the same sample, sequenced in a study of PD-1 blockade in mismatch repair-deficient tumors. Here immunoSEQ multiplex PCR was the method, and the copy in TCRdb shows in-frame clones only, minus some. The sample shows fewer than 45,000 clones, approximately 84% of them seen only once. The specimen was peripheral blood, collected approximately 78 weeks after starting pembrolizumab. These receptors all come from an adult with mismatch repair-deficient cancer.

This clone came up a few times. In the same sample, other DNA sequences code for this CDR3. J is TRBJ2-7 and V is TRBV14, with D tentatively TRBD2 (5 bases). V was pared by 1 base and J by 4 bases, with 8 bases between. CDR1 is SGHDN and CDR2 is FVKESK in the germline V gene. This CDR3 has 13 residues. The CDR3 here is CASSQGGGYEQYF. CDR3 bases: TGTGCCAGCAGCCAAGGAGGAGGTTACGAGCAGTACTTC. The entire variable domain, with the rest obtained from reference TRBV14 and TRBJ2-7, is as follows: EAGVTQFPSHSVIEKGQTVTLRCDPISGHDNLYWYRRVMGKEIKFLLHFVKESKQDESGMPNNRFLAERTGGTYSTLKVQPAELEDSGVYFCASSQGGGYEQYFGPGTRLTVT.

The V gene is TRBV2, the J gene TRBJ2-6; possibly TRBD2 for D (5 bases). V lost 0 bases to trimming and J lost 0 bases, with 15 bases between them. Germline CDR1 is SNHLY and CDR2 is FYNNEI. This CDR3 is 19 amino acids long. The CDR3 nucleotides are TGTGCCAGCAGTGAAGCGCTTACGTACGGAGGCTCTGGGGCCAACGTCCTGACTTTC. It encodes CASSEALTYGGSGANVLTF.

The chain combines TRBV7-2 with TRBJ2-1; 12 bases map to TRBD2. With V trimmed by 2 bases and J by 0 bases, 8 bases remained unmatched. The CDR3 consists of 19 residues. Germline loops: CDR1 SGHTA, CDR2 FQGNSA. CDR3 amino acids: CASSLRLAGGSSSYNEQFF. For the CDR3, the DNA is TGTGCCAGCAGCTTAAGGCTAGCGGGAGGGTCTAGCTCCTACAATGAGCAGTTCTTC.

DNA for the CDR3: TGTGCCAGCAGCTACGGGACTAGCGGGAACAATGAGCAGTTCTTC. Its translation is CASSYGTSGNNEQFF. The V gene is TRBV5-6, the J gene TRBJ2-1; TRBD2 aligns across 13 bases. Germline-derived CDR1 and CDR2 are SGHDT and YYEEEE. The CDR3 is 15 residues long. The V segment lost 3 bases and the J segment 5 bases; nucleotides outside the gene matches: 2.

V usage is TRBV10-3 and J usage is TRBJ2-7; D not resolved. Per the germline V gene, CDR1 is ENHRY and CDR2 is SYGVKD. V gave up 2 bases and J gave up 0 bases, with 5 bases separating them. The CDR3 spans 13 residues. The CDR3 DNA reads TGTGCCATCAGTGAGGCTAGCTCCTACGAGCAGTACTTC. The encoded protein is CAISEASSYEQYF.

This chain links TRBV7-3 with TRBJ2-1, with 7 bases fitting TRBD2. The germline CDR1 and CDR2 sequences are SGHTA and FQGTGA. With 1 base clipped from V and 2 bases from J, the junction kept 2 bases outside the gene matches. The CDR3 has 15 amino acids. In DNA, the CDR3 is TGTGCCAGCAGCTTAATAGCGGGTGCCTACAATGAGCAGTTCTTC. It encodes CASSLIAGAYNEQFF. The whole variable domain, filled in from reference TRBV7-3 and TRBJ2-1, reads GAGVSQTPSNKVTEKGKYVELRCDPISGHTALYWYRQSLGQGPEFLIYFQGTGAADDSGLPNDRFFAVRPEGSVSTLKIQRTERGDSAVYLCASSLIAGAYNEQFFGPGTRLTVL.

V gene TRBV13 combines with J gene TRBJ2-2; D not resolved. The CDR3 is 16 residues long. Per the germline V gene, CDR1 is PRHDT and CDR2 is FYEKMQ (reference sequence). The V end was cut by 1 base, the J end by 2 bases, with 11 bases between. CDR3 sequence: CASSLDIGPNTGELFF. For the CDR3, the DNA is TGTGCCAGCAGCTTAGATATCGGACCCAACACCGGGGAGCTGTTTTTT.

The chain recombines TRBV25-1 with TRBJ2-5, with D maybe TRBD1 (6 bases). CDR3 length: 13 residues. Looked up from germline, CDR1 is MGHDK and CDR2 is SYGVNS. V lost 10 bases and J lost 4, with 16 bases in between. The CDR3 DNA sequence: TGTGCCACCTCGGACAGTCCGAGAGAGACCCAGTACTTC. Its protein product is CATSDSPRETQYF.

The table lists this clone with a few counts. The chain couples TRBV27 to TRBJ1-1; a weak D match, TRBD1 (5 bases). The CDR3 length is 14 residues. Germline assignment: CDR1 MNHEY and CDR2 SMNVEV (reference sequence). V was trimmed by 2 bases and J by 1 base, leaving 8 bases between them. The CDR3, as DNA: TGTGCCAGCAGTTTAGGGGGGGGGAACACTGAAGCTTTCTTT. It specifies CASSLGGGNTEAFF.

This chain joins TRBV14 and TRBJ1-2; D not certain. In germline, CDR1 is SGHDN, CDR2 FVKESK. The CDR3 has 14 residues. V shed 3 bases and J shed 7 bases, with 15 bases lying between them. The CDR3 nucleotides read TGTGCCAGCAGCCAGGGCCTATCCATTAGTGGCTACACCTTC. This translates into CASSQGLSISGYTF.

The chain recombines TRBV7-9 with TRBJ1-2; a weak D match, TRBD1 (5 bases). V lost 6 bases, J lost 4 bases, and 18 bases lay in between. The germline gives CDR1 SEHNR, CDR2 FQNEAQ (reference sequence). The CDR3 loop spans 15 amino acids. The DNA of the CDR3 is TGTGCCAGCAGGCCCCCCGCAGGGCCCAGCTATGGCTACACCTTC. Translated, it gives CASRPPAGPSYGYTF.

The gene calls are TRBV19 and TRBJ2-3; 9 bases are shared with TRBD2. J gave up 3 bases and V 6 bases, and 10 bases lay outside the gene matches. There are 16 residues in the CDR3. CDR1 LNHDA and CDR2 SQIVND come from the germline V gene (reference sequence). CDR3 in amino acids: CASRAFSGRPTDTQYF. DNA of the CDR3: TGTGCCAGTAGGGCATTTAGCGGGAGACCAACAGATACGCAGTATTTT.

V usage is TRBV5-4 and J usage is TRBJ2-5; 8 bases align to TRBD2. The J segment lost 5 bases and the V segment lost 4 bases, leaving 10 bases of the junction unmatched. CDR1 and CDR2 from the germline V gene are SGHNT and YYREEE (reference sequence). The CDR3 totals 15 residues. CDR3 in DNA: TGTGCCAGCAGCAGCCGGGCGGGACTAGGGGAGACCCAGTACTTC. It codes for CASSSRAGLGETQYF.

The chain combines TRBV7-9 with TRBJ2-1, with 11 bases fitting TRBD2. V shed 1 base and J 5 bases; nucleotides not matched to a gene: 10. The CDR3 sequence is 18 residues long. CDR1 is SEHNR, CDR2 FQNEAQ, per germline (reference sequence). The CDR3 here is CASSLVTLAGGINNEQFF. Here the CDR3 DNA reads TGTGCCAGCAGCTTAGTTACGCTAGCGGGAGGTATAAACAATGAGCAGTTCTTC.

CDR3 residues: CASSFYGTEETQYF. The DNA for the CDR3 is TGCGCCAGCAGCTTTTACGGGACAGAAGAGACCCAGTACTTC. The rearrangement links TRBV5-1 to TRBJ2-5; 7 bases match TRBD1. Unmatched junction bases numbered 4, after V lost 2 bases and J lost 3 bases. The CDR3 sequence is 14 residues long. The germline V gene has CDR1 SGHRS and CDR2 YFSETQ.

This chain links TRBV15 with TRBJ2-7; either TRBD1 or TRBD2 may fit D (5 bases each). The CDR3 has 17 residues. Deletions cut 0 bases from V and 4 bases from J, with 19 bases between. The germline V gene encodes CDR1 LNHNV and CDR2 YYDKDF (reference sequence). CDR3 amino acids: CATSRDRTGTGVYEQYF. CDR3 sequence (DNA): TGTGCCACCAGCAGAGATCGGACCGGGACGGGCGTTTACGAGCAGTACTTC.

The chain employs TRBV4-2 and TRBJ1-4, with TRBD1 matching over 9 bases. The CDR3 loop spans 13 amino acids. CDR1 and CDR2 (germline): LGHNA, YNFKEQ. The V gene end was trimmed by 3 bases and the J gene end by 10 bases; junction bases not matched to a gene: 3. This CDR3 reads CASSQPGQGKLFF. CDR3 sequence (DNA): TGTGCCAGCAGCCAGCCGGGACAGGGAAAACTGTTTTTT.

A few counts support this clone. The CDR3: CAWSVGNSNQPQHF. DNA for the CDR3: TGTGCCTGGAGTGTGGGGAATAGCAATCAGCCCCAGCATTTT. J is TRBJ1-5 and V is TRBV30; no clear D gene. Trimming took 0 bases from V and 0 from J, leaving 6 bases between them. CDR3 length: 14 amino acids. Per the germline V gene, CDR1 is GTSNPN and CDR2 is SVGIG (reference sequence).

V gene TRBV5-6 combines with J gene TRBJ2-3; D is unclear. Trimming cost V 3 bases and J 0 bases, with 8 bases left between them. The CDR3 covers 14 residues. The germline CDR1 and CDR2 sequences are SGHDT and YYEEEE. CDR3 sequence reads: CASSYKDSTDTQYF. The DNA for the CDR3 is TGTGCCAGCAGCTATAAAGACAGCACAGATACGCAGTATTTT.

The J gene is TRBJ2-3, the V gene TRBV7-3; 7 bases are shared with TRBD2. The CDR3 consists of 16 residues. Trimming took 1 base from V and 7 from J; bases not matched to a gene: 11. The germline gives CDR1 SGHTA, CDR2 FQGTGA. The CDR3 nucleotides read TGTGCCAGCAGCTTAAACCCGGCGGGAGCTACTCATACGCAGTATTTT. It specifies CASSLNPAGATHTQYF. Full variable domain (outside the CDR3, taken from reference TRBV7-3 and TRBJ2-3): GAGVSQTPSNKVTEKGKYVELRCDPISGHTALYWYRQSLGQGPEFLIYFQGTGAADDSGLPNDRFFAVRPEGSVSTLKIQRTERGDSAVYLCASSLNPAGATHTQYFGPGTRLTVL.

Note on this clone: The germline gene is not matched at one end of the junction; a read error may be the cause. The chain links TRBV7-2 to TRBJ1-4; no reliable D call. Germline V lookup: CDR1 SGHTA, CDR2 FQGNSA. CDR3 length equals 15 residues. The CDR3 DNA is TGTGCCAGCAGCGTAGCAGCTACAACTAATGAAAAACTGTTTTTT. Protein product: CASSVAATTNEKLFF.

The chain is built from TRBV11-3 and TRBJ2-5; D may be TRBD1 (6 bases). The CDR3 length is 15 residues. CDR1 is SGHNT, CDR2 YENEEA, per germline. The ends were cut back, 5 bases at V and 3 bases at J, with 16 bases in the middle. This CDR3 reads CASSNRRPGEETQYF. CDR3 DNA sequence: TGTGCCAGCAGCAATAGGCGGCCAGGGGAAGAGACCCAGTACTTC.

The CDR3 here is CASSQGQVGYGYTF. Here the CDR3 DNA reads TGCGCCAGCAGCCAAGGCCAAGTAGGCTATGGCTACACCTTC. The rearrangement uses TRBV4-3 and TRBJ1-2; D gene ambiguous. This CDR3 comprises 14 residues. Germline V lookup: CDR1 LGHNA, CDR2 YSLEER. Trimming removed 1 base from V and 4 bases from J, with 10 bases in between.

The CDR3 protein is CATSRDLTGGSGGYTF. CDR3 sequence (DNA): TGTGCCACCAGCAGAGATCTTACAGGGGGCAGCGGTGGCTACACCTTC. The V and J genes are TRBV15 and TRBJ1-2, with 9 nucleotides matching TRBD1. This CDR3 contains 16 residues. Germline loops: CDR1 LNHNV, CDR2 YYDKDF (reference sequence). The V segment lost 0 bases and the J segment 7 bases; nucleotides outside the gene matches: 9.

This chain connects TRBV29-1 to TRBJ1-1, with a possible D match to TRBD1 (6 bases). Germline lookup yields CDR1 SQVTM and CDR2 ANQGSEA. This CDR3 contains 13 residues. V lost 4 bases and J 0 bases, leaving 9 bases between the germline ends. CDR3: CSVVRTVNTEAFF. The CDR3 nucleotides read TGCAGCGTTGTGAGGACAGTGAACACTGAAGCTTTCTTT.

V usage is TRBV6-4 and J usage is TRBJ2-1; TRBD1 agrees at 7 bases. Germline V gene data show CDR1 as MRHNA and CDR2 as SNTAGT. The V and J ends lost 4 bases and 9 bases, in that order; junction bases with no gene match: 6. CDR3 length equals 13 residues. The CDR3 DNA follows: TGTGCCAGCAGTGTGACAGGGAACACTGAGCAGTTCTTC. Encoded protein: CASSVTGNTEQFF.

This clone was picked up a small number of times. The gene calls are TRBV9 and TRBJ2-1; D possibly corresponds to TRBD2 (6 bases). With 4 bases removed from V and 6 bases from J, the gap between germline ends came to 17 bases. The CDR3 runs 15 residues. Per germline, CDR1 SGDLS and CDR2 YYNGEE. Here the CDR3 reads CASSPMGDSSNEQFF. CDR3 coding DNA: TGTGCCAGCAGCCCCATGGGGGACTCGAGCAATGAGCAGTTCTTC.

The chain uses TRBV2 and TRBJ1-1, with D tentatively TRBD1 (5 bases). This CDR3 is built from 15 residues. Germline V CDR1 and CDR2: SNHLY, FYNNEI. V gave up 6 bases and J gave up 0 bases, with 14 bases separating them. CDR3 DNA sequence: TGTGCCAGCAGCCCTACGACAGTTGTGAACACTGAAGCTTTCTTT. Its protein is CASSPTTVVNTEAFF.

This clone appeared a single time. The chain couples TRBV9 to TRBJ2-2, with D possibly matching TRBD2 (6 bases). The germline V and J ends were trimmed by 0 bases and 2 bases, with 8 bases remaining between them. CDR1 is SGDLS, CDR2 YYNGEE, per germline. The CDR3 sequence is 15 residues long. The CDR3 spells CASSVGTTNTGELFF. DNA for the CDR3: TGTGCCAGCAGCGTAGGGACTACTAACACCGGGGAGCTGTTTTTT.